The T cell receptor (beta chain) described here comes from a study of CD8+CD57+ T cells in acquired aplastic anemia. Study-wide results and limits: There were 25 to 35 CD8+ CDR3 sequences that occurred in both patients and controls.

Trimming took off 6 bases at V and 2 bases at J, with 16 bases between the two ends. The CDR3 is made up of 15 amino acids. This clonotype came up many times. The antigen is undetermined. According to the study, genomic DNA was the template for TCR beta VDJ and CDR3 profiling. MiXCR, run by TCRdb on the reads, gives a single entry per CDR3 protein. The table includes some 180,000 distinct CDR3 sequences, approximately 45% detected once. The sequenced material came from sorted CD4+, CD8+, or CD8+CD57+ T cells (not recorded which) from PBMCs. The TCR comes from a human donor in good health. This rearrangement joins TRBV12-3 or TRBV12-4 to TRBJ1-1; no reliable D call. As DNA, the CDR3 is TGTGCCAGCAGCGCCTCGCCAAAAAGAAACACTGAAGCTTTCTTT. As protein: CASSASPKRNTEAFF.